A single T cell receptor (beta chain) is shown here with its context. This same CDR3 is encoded by further DNA sequences in the sample. The data were obtained in a study of blood T cell repertoires in COVID-19. Study-level information: The study drew acute and convalescent COVID-19 samples from the United States, Italy and Spain. Nucleic acid was either cDNA or gDNA, and it came from T cells, B-cell-depleted T cells, or PBMCs.

CDR1 and CDR2 (germline): SNHLY, FYNNEI. CDR3 length equals 15 residues. Germline trimming cut 3 bases from V and 2 bases from J; bases unmatched to any gene: 4. The assay was immunoSEQ multiplex PCR, and TCRdb's table has in-frame clones only and misses some. The table records some 260,000 clones, nearly 90% of them present only once. The genes are TRBV2 and TRBJ1-2; TRBD1 matches at 9 bases. The sample consisted of peripheral blood. The TCR was taken from a woman in her forties who had recovered from COVID-19. The CDR3 DNA is TGTGCCAGCAGTGACAACAGGGGGCAGAACTATGGCTACACCTTC. It codes for CASSDNRGQNYGYTF.